The rows below give T cell receptor beta chains drawn from one sample of a study of naive and memory T cell subsets. TCRdb re-called the UMI-ligation and nested PCR reads with MiXCR, one entry per CDR3 protein. Among approximately 27,000 distinct CDR3 sequences, roughly 10% were seen once, and the ten largest hold approximately 17%. Sequenced input: effector memory CD4+ T cells from blood. The receptors shown here come from a human donor in good health. Each CDR3 is given with its conserved first and last residue. A D gene is named only where the DNA matches it firmly. Size is stated for part of the rows, as once, few or many counts, or as a class when the clone is expanded.

V gene	D gene	clone size	J gene	CDR3 protein	CDR3 DNA
TRBV30	NA	NA	TRBJ1-1	CAWRRVTEAFF	TGTGCCTGGAGGAGGGTCACTGAAGCTTTCTTT
TRBV28	NA	many	TRBJ2-1	CASSSNLYEQFF	TGTGCCAGCAGTTCGAACCTTTATGAGCAGTTCTTC
TRBV5-6	TRBD2	few	TRBJ2-7	CASSTQREPGEQYF	TGTGCCAGTAGCACTCAGCGGGAGCCGGGGGAGCAGTACTTC
TRBV20-1	TRBD2	few	TRBJ2-1	CSASAGGVYNEQFF	TGCAGTGCTTCTGCGGGAGGAGTTTACAATGAGCAGTTCTTC
TRBV10-3	NA	NA	TRBJ2-5	CAISERQQETQYF	TGTGCCATCAGTGAAAGGCAGCAAGAGACCCAGTACTTC
TRBV29-1	NA	NA	TRBJ2-7	CSVETRVPGTYEQYF	TGCAGCGTTGAAACGCGGGTCCCGGGGACCTACGAGCAGTACTTC
TRBV6-6	NA	few	TRBJ1-3	CASSPRGAGNTIYF	TGTGCCAGCAGTCCCAGGGGAGCCGGAAACACCATATATTTT
TRBV5-1	NA	many	TRBJ2-1	CASSLLGDRNEQFF	TGCGCCAGCAGCTTGTTGGGGGATCGAAATGAGCAGTTCTTC
TRBV15	NA	few	TRBJ2-3	CATSRAVSGGPDTQYF	TGTGCCACCAGCAGAGCTGTATCAGGGGGGCCAGATACGCAGTATTTT
TRBV7-3	TRBD1	many	TRBJ2-2	CASSAPGGRTGELFF	TGTGCCAGCAGCGCCCCAGGGGGCCGAACCGGGGAGCTGTTTTTT
TRBV16	TRBD2	many	TRBJ2-1	CASSQSGGGYNEQFF	TGTGCCAGCAGCCAATCCGGCGGGGGGTACAATGAGCAGTTCTTC
TRBV12-3/TRBV12-4	NA	few	TRBJ1-2	CASSQGPAGYTF	TGTGCCAGCAGTCAGGGCCCTGCTGGCTACACCTTC
TRBV6-1	TRBD1	NA	TRBJ2-7	CASSGTGGCEQYF	TGTGCCAGCAGTGGGACAGGGGGTTGCGAGCAGTACTTC
TRBV5-5	TRBD1	once	TRBJ2-3	CASSWEKTGVTQYF	TGTGCCAGCAGCTGGGAAAAAACAGGGGTCACGCAGTATTTT
TRBV7-9	TRBD2	NA	TRBJ2-1	CASSSRERGSVGEQFF	TGTGCCAGCAGCTCCCGCGAACGCGGGAGTGTCGGTGAGCAGTTCTTC
TRBV7-9	TRBD1	NA	TRBJ2-1	CASSFRTGNNEQFF	TGTGCCAGCAGCTTCCGGACAGGAAACAATGAGCAGTTCTTC
TRBV6-2/TRBV6-3	TRBD1	NA	TRBJ2-1	CASSAGQGRSVEQFF	TGTGCCAGCAGTGCCGGACAGGGACGGAGCGTTGAGCAGTTCTTC
TRBV12-3/TRBV12-4	TRBD2	NA	TRBJ2-3	CASSRTSDTQYF	TGTGCCAGCAGCCGGACTAGCGATACGCAGTATTTT
TRBV7-8	NA	few	TRBJ1-5	CASAPLGNQPQHF	TGTGCCAGCGCCCCGTTGGGCAATCAGCCCCAGCATTTT
TRBV28	NA	many	TRBJ2-3	CASSWGASTDTQYF	TGTGCCAGCAGTTGGGGAGCTAGCACAGATACGCAGTATTTT
TRBV7-2	TRBD2	many	TRBJ2-5	CASSLGLEGTQYF	TGTGCCAGCAGCTTGGGACTAGAAGGGACCCAGTACTTC
TRBV27	TRBD1	few	TRBJ2-7	CATAFRQGRHEQYF	TGTGCCACCGCTTTTAGACAGGGACGGCACGAGCAGTACTTC
TRBV20-1	NA	NA	TRBJ2-6	CSATGGVGANVLTF	TGCAGTGCGACCGGCGGGGTCGGGGCCAACGTCCTGACTTTC
TRBV7-2	TRBD1	NA	TRBJ1-5	CASSLRFRDRGRNQPQHF	TGTGCCAGCAGCTTAAGGTTCCGGGACAGGGGCCGCAATCAGCCCCAGCATTTT
TRBV5-1	TRBD1	few	TRBJ1-1	CASSLRSGAGGNTEAFF	TGCGCCAGCAGCTTAAGGTCTGGGGCAGGGGGGAACACTGAAGCTTTCTTT
TRBV7-9	NA	NA	TRBJ1-6	CASSPGGSYNSPLHF	TGTGCCAGCAGCCCTGGGGGCTCCTATAATTCACCCCTCCACTTT
TRBV3-1	NA	few	TRBJ1-6	CASSRQRIGDPNSPLHF	TGTGCCAGCAGCCGGCAGCGCATCGGGGACCCAAATTCACCCCTCCACTTT
TRBV6-6	TRBD2	many	TRBJ2-7	CASSLRSGEGEQYF	TGTGCCAGCAGTCTCCGTAGCGGGGAAGGCGAGCAGTACTTC
TRBV6-5	NA	NA	TRBJ1-5	CASRKGREYQPQHF	TGTGCCAGCAGGAAGGGAAGGGAGTATCAGCCCCAGCATTTT
TRBV9	NA	many	TRBJ1-2	CASSPTDIEVYGYTF	TGTGCCAGCAGCCCCACGGATATAGAAGTTTATGGCTACACCTTC
TRBV2	TRBD1	NA	TRBJ1-4	CASSGQGVGEKLFF	TGTGCCAGCAGTGGTCAGGGGGTCGGTGAAAAACTGTTTTTT
TRBV20-1	NA	many	TRBJ1-6	CSARLGPFGLGGSLHF	TGCAGTGCTAGACTCGGTCCATTTGGGTTGGGTGGATCCCTCCACTTT
TRBV4-3	NA	few	TRBJ1-6	CASSQDGPRGARNSPLHF	TGCGCCAGCAGCCAAGATGGCCCGAGGGGGGCAAGGAATTCACCCCTCCACTTT
TRBV7-8	NA	few	TRBJ2-2	CASSRLEGTNTGELFF	TGTGCCAGCAGCAGATTAGAAGGGACGAACACCGGGGAGCTGTTTTTT
TRBV29-1	NA	NA	TRBJ2-4	CSVEDRGSGIQYF	TGCAGCGTTGAAGATCGGGGGAGCGGCATTCAGTACTTC
TRBV3-1	TRBD1	many	TRBJ2-3	CASSNRGRADTQYF	TGTGCCAGCAGCAACAGGGGTCGGGCAGATACGCAGTATTTT
TRBV3-1	NA	medium-sized	TRBJ1-1	CASTRQANTEAFF	TGTGCCAGCACACGACAAGCGAACACTGAAGCTTTCTTT
TRBV13	NA	NA	TRBJ2-2	CASSSNHPRGTRTGELFF	TGTGCCAGCAGCTCAAACCATCCGAGAGGGACTCGCACCGGGGAGCTGTTTTTT
TRBV21-1	NA	few	TRBJ1-5	CASSKGDRGSTNQPQHF	TGTGCCAGCAGCAAAGGAGACCGCGGGTCAACCAATCAGCCCCAGCATTTT
TRBV6-6	TRBD2	few	TRBJ2-2	CASSYRTSQTGELFF	TGTGCCAGCAGTTATCGGACTAGTCAGACCGGGGAGCTGTTTTTT
TRBV24-1	NA	few	TRBJ2-5	CATSDTLLETQYF	TGTGCCACCAGTGATACACTTTTGGAGACCCAGTACTTC
TRBV20-1	NA	few	TRBJ2-1	CSARLGGQGGGSNEQFF	TGCAGTGCTAGATTGGGGGGTCAGGGGGGCGGTTCCAATGAGCAGTTCTTC
TRBV6-5	NA	many	TRBJ2-1	CASTNARTQRRFF	TGTGCCAGCACCAACGCGCGGACCCAAAGGCGGTTCTTC
TRBV27	TRBD2	many	TRBJ2-3	CASIPRPTGLAGDDTQYF	TGTGCCAGCATTCCTCGCCCCACGGGACTAGCGGGGGACGATACGCAGTATTTT
TRBV10-3	TRBD2	many	TRBJ2-3	CAISESTGLAGKFGTDTQYF	TGTGCCATCAGTGAGTCGACGGGACTAGCGGGGAAATTTGGCACAGATACGCAGTATTTT
TRBV5-4	TRBD2	NA	TRBJ2-1	CASSSSGYYNEQFF	TGTGCCAGCAGCTCTAGCGGGTACTACAATGAGCAGTTCTTC
TRBV29-1	TRBD1	many	TRBJ2-2	CSVRTGGNTGELFF	TGCAGCGTACGGACAGGGGGCAACACCGGGGAGCTGTTTTTT
TRBV5-5	TRBD1	few	TRBJ1-1	CASSRGLQGAGGMDTEAFF	TGTGCCAGCAGCCGCGGGTTGCAGGGGGCAGGTGGAATGGACACTGAAGCTTTCTTT